Described below is a single TCR beta chain sequence and its context. The source of the sample is a study of control samples from healthy donors and cancer patients. Produced via immunoSEQ multiplex PCR; TCRdb's table is partial and in-frame only. Of over 150,000 clones in the sample, roughly 92% were seen once. The sequencing sample was made of blood. This receptor was taken from a man aged 25-45 years in good health.

This CDR3 reads CASSLSGTGAHEQYF. DNA of the CDR3: TGTGCCAGTAGTCTCTCCGGGACAGGGGCGCACGAGCAGTACTTC. The J gene is TRBJ2-7, the V gene TRBV19; the match to TRBD1 covers 10 bases. Germline values: CDR1 LNHDA, CDR2 SQIVND (reference sequence). V was pared by 5 bases and J by 5 bases, with 9 bases of the junction left unmatched. The CDR3 is 15 amino acids. Drawing the rest from reference TRBV19 and TRBJ2-7, the complete variable domain is DGGITQSPKYLFRKEGQNVTLSCEQNLNHDAMYWYRQDPGQGLRLIYYSQIVNDFQKGDIAEGYSVSREKKESFPLTVTSAQKNPTAFYLCASSLSGTGAHEQYFGPGTRLTVT.